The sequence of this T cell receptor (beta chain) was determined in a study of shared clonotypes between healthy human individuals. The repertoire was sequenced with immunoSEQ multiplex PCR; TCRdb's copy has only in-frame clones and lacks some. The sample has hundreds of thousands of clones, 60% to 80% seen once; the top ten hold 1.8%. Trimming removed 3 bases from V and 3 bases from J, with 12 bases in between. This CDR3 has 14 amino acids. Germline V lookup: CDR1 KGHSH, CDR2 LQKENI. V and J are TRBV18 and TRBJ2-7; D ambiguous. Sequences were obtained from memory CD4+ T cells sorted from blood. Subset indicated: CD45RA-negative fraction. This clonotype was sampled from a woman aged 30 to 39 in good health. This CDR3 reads CASSPEGGIYEQYF. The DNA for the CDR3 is TGTGCCAGCTCACCTGAAGGTGGAATCTACGAGCAGTACTTC.